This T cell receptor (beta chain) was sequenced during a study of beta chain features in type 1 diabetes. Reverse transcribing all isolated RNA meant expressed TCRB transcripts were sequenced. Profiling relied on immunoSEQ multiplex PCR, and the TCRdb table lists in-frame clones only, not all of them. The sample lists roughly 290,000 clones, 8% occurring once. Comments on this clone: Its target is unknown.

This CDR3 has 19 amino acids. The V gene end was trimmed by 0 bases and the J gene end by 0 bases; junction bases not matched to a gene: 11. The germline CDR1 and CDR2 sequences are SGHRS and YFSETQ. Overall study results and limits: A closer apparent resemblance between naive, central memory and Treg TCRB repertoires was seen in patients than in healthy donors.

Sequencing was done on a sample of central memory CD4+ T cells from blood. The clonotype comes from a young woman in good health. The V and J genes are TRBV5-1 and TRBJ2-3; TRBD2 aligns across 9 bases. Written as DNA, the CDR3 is TGCGCCAGCAGCTTGGTACCGTTAGCGGGAGTACGAAGCACAGATACGCAGTATTTT. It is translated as CASSLVPLAGVRSTDTQYF. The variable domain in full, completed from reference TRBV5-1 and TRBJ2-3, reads KAGVTQTPRYLIKTRGQQVTLSCSPISGHRSVSWYQQTPGQGLQFLFEYFSETQRNKGNFPGRFSGRQFSNSRSEMNVSTLELGDSALYLCASSLVPLAGVRSTDTQYFGPGTRLTVL.